This TCR beta chain was identified during a study of blood T cells in healthy people across ages. General study results and limits: Not knowing donor CMV status may have confounded expanded clonotype changes. Researchers report that TCR beta diversity correlated strongly with naive T cell percentage. A roughly linear age-dependent decrease characterized TCR beta diversity per million T cells.

A second about 6 to 12 cycle PCR used barcoded and J-beta primers. TCRdb processed the 5' RACE reads anew with MiXCR; each CDR3 protein has one entry. The data contain roughly 2 million distinct CDR3 sequences, less than 50% of them seen just once; the ten biggest clones take up about 2.1%. There are 13 residues in the CDR3. Germline CDR1 and CDR2: SQVTM and ANQGSEA. The ends were cut back, 4 bases at V and 2 bases at J, with 11 bases in the middle. This clonotype was detected a few times. The antigen remains unidentified. The chain recombines TRBV29-1 with TRBJ2-5; D not resolved. The sample consisted of blood. The sequence was obtained from a woman aged 40 to 50 in good health. CDR3 DNA sequence: TGCAGCGTTGCCGGACCGCCGCAAGAGACCCAGTACTTC. This sequence encodes CSVAGPPQETQYF.